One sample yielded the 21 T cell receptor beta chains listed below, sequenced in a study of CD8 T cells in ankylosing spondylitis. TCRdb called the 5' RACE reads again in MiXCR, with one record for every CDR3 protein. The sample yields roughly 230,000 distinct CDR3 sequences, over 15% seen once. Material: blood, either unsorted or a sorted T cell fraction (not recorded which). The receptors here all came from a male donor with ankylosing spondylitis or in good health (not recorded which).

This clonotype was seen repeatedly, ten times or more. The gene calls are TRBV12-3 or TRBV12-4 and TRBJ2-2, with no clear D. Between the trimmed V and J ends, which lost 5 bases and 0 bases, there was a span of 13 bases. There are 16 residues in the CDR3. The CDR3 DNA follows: TGTGCCAGCAGTCCGTGGGCGCTCGCGAACACCGGGGAGCTGTTTTTT. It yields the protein CASSPWALANTGELFF.

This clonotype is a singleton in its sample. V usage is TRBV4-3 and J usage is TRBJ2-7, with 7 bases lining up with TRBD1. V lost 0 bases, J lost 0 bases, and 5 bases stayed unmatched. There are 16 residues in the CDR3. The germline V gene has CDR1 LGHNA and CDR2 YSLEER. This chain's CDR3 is CASSQDYRGLSYEQYF. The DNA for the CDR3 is TGCGCCAGCAGCCAAGATTATAGGGGGCTCTCCTACGAGCAGTACTTC.

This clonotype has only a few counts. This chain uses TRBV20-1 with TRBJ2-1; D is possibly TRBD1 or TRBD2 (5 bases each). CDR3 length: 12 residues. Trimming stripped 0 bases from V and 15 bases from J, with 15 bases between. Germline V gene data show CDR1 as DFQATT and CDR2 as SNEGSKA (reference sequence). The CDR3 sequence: CSARDGGGGRFF. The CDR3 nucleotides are TGCAGTGCTAGAGATGGGGGTGGGGGTCGGTTCTTC.

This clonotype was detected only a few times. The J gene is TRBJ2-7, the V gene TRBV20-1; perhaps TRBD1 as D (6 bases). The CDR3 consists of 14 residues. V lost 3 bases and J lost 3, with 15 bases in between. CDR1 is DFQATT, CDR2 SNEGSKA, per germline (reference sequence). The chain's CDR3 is CSASVGQLVYEQYF. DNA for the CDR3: TGCAGTGCTAGTGTAGGACAGCTAGTCTACGAGCAGTACTTC.

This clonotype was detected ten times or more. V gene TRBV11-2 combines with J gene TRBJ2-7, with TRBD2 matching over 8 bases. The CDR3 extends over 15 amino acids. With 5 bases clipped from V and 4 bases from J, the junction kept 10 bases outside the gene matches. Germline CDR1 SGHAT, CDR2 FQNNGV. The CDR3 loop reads CASSLGSGDVYEQYF. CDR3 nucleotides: TGTGCCAGCAGCCTAGGTAGCGGGGATGTGTACGAGCAGTACTTC.

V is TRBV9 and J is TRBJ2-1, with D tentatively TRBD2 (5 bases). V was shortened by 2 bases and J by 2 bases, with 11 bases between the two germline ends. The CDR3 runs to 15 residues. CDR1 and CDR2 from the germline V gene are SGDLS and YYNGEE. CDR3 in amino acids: CASSVRATPYNEQFF. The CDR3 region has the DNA TGTGCCAGCAGCGTGAGGGCAACCCCCTACAATGAGCAGTTCTTC. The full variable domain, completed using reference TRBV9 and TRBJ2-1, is DSGVTQTPKHLITATGQRVTLRCSPRSGDLSVYWYQQSLDQGLQFLIQYYNGEERAKGNILERFSAQQFPDLHSELNLSSLELGDSALYFCASSVRATPYNEQFFGPGTRLTVL.

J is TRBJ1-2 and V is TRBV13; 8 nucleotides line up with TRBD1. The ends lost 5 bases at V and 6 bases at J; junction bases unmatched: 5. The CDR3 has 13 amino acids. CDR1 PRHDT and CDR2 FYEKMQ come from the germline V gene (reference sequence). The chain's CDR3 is CASSPGQGDGYTF. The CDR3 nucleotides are TGTGCCAGCAGCCCAGGACAGGGCGATGGCTACACCTTC.

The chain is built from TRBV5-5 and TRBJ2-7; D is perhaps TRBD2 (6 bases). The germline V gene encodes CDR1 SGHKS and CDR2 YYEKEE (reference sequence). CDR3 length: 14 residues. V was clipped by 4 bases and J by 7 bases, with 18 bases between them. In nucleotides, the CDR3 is TGTGCCAGCAGCGGGGGACGGAGGGAGATGGAGCAGTACTTC. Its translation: CASSGGRREMEQYF.

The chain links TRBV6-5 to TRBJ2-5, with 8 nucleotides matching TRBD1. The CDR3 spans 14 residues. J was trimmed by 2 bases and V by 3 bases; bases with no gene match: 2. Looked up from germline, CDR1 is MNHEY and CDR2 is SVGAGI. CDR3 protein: CASSYYRGQETQYF. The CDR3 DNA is TGTGCCAGCAGTTATTACAGGGGGCAAGAGACCCAGTACTTC.

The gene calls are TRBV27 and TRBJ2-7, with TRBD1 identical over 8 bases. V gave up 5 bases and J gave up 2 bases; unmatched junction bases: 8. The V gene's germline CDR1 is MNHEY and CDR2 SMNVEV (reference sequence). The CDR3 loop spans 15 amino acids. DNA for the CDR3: TGTGCCAGCAGTCCCCAGGGGGCTTCTACCTACGAGCAGTACTTC. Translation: CASSPQGASTYEQYF.

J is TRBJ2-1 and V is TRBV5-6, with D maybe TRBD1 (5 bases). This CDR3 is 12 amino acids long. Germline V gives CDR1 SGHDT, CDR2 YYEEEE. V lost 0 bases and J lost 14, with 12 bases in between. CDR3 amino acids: CASSLGGEREFF. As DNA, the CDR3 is TGTGCCAGCAGCTTGGGGGGCGAACGGGAGTTCTTC.

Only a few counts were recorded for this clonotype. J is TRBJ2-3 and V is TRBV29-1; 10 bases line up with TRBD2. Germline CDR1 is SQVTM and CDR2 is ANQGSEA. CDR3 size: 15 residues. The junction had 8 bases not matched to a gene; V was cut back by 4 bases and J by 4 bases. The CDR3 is CSVAASSGSADTQYF. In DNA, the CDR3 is TGCAGCGTTGCCGCTTCTAGCGGGAGTGCAGATACGCAGTATTTT.

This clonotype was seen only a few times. The CDR3 reads CSVAGVTSGELFF. The CDR3, as DNA: TGCAGCGTCGCGGGAGTTACGTCCGGGGAGCTGTTTTTT. The chain couples TRBV29-1 to TRBJ2-2; TRBD2 matches at 7 bases. J gave up 6 bases and V 6 bases, and 7 bases lay outside the gene matches. The CDR3 extends over 13 amino acids. Germline CDR1 reads SQVTM; CDR2 reads ANQGSEA.

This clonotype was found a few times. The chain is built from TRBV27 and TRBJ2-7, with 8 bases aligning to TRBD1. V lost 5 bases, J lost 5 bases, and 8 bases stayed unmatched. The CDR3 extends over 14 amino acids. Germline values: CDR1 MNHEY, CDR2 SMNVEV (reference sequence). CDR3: CASSLNGQGNEQYF. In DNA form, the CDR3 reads TGTGCCAGCAGTCTAAATGGACAGGGCAACGAGCAGTACTTC.

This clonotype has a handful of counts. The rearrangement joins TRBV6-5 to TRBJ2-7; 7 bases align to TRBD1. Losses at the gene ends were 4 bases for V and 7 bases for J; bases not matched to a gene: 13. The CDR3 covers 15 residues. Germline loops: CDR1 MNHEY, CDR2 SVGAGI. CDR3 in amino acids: CASSLGQLGWGEQYF. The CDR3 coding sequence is TGTGCCAGCAGTTTGGGACAGCTGGGGTGGGGGGAGCAGTACTTC.

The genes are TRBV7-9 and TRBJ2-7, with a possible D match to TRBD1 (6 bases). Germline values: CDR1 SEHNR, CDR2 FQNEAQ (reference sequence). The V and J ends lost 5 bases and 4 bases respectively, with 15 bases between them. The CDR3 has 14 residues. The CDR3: CASSPAQGKYEQYF. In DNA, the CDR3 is TGTGCCAGCAGCCCAGCCCAGGGGAAGTACGAGCAGTACTTC.

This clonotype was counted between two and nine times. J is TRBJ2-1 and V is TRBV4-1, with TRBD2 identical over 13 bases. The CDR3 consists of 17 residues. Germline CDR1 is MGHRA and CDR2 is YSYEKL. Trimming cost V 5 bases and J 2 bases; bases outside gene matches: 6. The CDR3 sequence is CASSERTSGSPYNEQFF. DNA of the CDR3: TGCGCCAGCAGCGAACGGACTAGCGGGAGTCCCTACAATGAGCAGTTCTTC.

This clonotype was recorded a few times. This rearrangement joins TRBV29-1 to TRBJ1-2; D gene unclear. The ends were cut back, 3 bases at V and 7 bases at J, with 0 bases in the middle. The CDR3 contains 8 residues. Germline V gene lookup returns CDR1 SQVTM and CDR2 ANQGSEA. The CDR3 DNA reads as TGCAGCGTTGATGGCTACACCTTC. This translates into CSVDGYTF.

The CDR3 sequence: CASSRPARHNNEQFF. DNA of the CDR3: TGTGCCAGCTCCCGACCTGCAAGACATAACAATGAGCAGTTCTTC. The chain recombines TRBV18 with TRBJ2-1; D not certain. Germline lookup yields CDR1 KGHSH and CDR2 LQKENI. Trimming removed 6 bases from V and 5 bases from J, with 17 bases in between. The CDR3 has 15 residues.

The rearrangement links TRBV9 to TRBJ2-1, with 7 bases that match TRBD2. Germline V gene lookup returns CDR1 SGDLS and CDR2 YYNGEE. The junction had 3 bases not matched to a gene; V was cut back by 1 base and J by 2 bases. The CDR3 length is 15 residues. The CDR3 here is CASSVYAGAYNEQFF. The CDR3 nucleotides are TGTGCCAGCAGCGTATATGCGGGAGCCTACAATGAGCAGTTCTTC.

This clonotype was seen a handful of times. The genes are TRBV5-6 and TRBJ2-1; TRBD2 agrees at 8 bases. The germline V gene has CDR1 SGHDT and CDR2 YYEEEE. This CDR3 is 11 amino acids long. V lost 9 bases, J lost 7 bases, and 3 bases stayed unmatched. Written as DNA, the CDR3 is TGTGCCACCCAGCGGGAGAATGAGCAGTTCTTC. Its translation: CATQRENEQFF. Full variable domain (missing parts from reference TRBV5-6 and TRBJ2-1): DAGVTQSPTHLIKTRGQQVTLRCSPKSGHDTVSWYQQALGQGPQFIFQYYEEEERQRGNFPDRFSGHQFPNYSSELNVNALLLGDSALYLCATQRENEQFFGPGTRLTVL.